The rows below give T cell receptor beta chains drawn from one sample of a study of blood T cell repertoires in COVID-19. TCRdb's table, derived via immunoSEQ multiplex PCR, lists solely in-frame clones and lacks some. The table has under 110,000 clones, approximately 81% seen once; the top ten hold 1.5% to 2%. Sequenced: peripheral blood. The receptor set was obtained from a woman in her sixties or seventies with active or convalescent COVID-19. CDR3s leave out the opening cysteine and the closing phenylalanine or tryptophan. Fields, in order: V gene, D gene, CDR3 protein. The D gene is left open where the match is weak.

V: TRBV6-5; D: NA; CDR3: ACGPTDTQY
V: TRBV7-6; D: TRBD1; CDR3: ASSSGTGGRNEQF
V: TRBV5-4; D: NA; CDR3: ASRPTGLASTEAF
V: TRBV11-2; D: TRBD2; CDR3: ASRGTSPYNEQF
V: TRBV19; D: NA; CDR3: TSSIQVLNTEAF
V: TRBV5-1; D: NA; CDR3: ASSLGAAGTDTQY
V: TRBV9; D: NA; CDR3: ASSPTDSQETQY
V: TRBV11-2; D: NA; CDR3: ASSLDRGNEQF
V: TRBV28; D: TRBD1; CDR3: ASLNSEGARETQY
V: TRBV10-3; D: TRBD1; CDR3: AISEDRGNRDTQY
V: TRBV6-5; D: TRBD1; CDR3: ASKIQGDDTEAF
V: TRBV14; D: TRBD1; CDR3: ASSQMTGARSPLH
V: TRBV28; D: TRBD1; CDR3: ATGDRANYGYT
V: TRBV19; D: NA; CDR3: ASRETSYLEAF
V: TRBV19; D: TRBD2; CDR3: ACGDERGSSGRPRTDTQY
V: TRBV19; D: TRBD1; CDR3: ASSINPWDRVGYT
V: TRBV4-2; D: TRBD1; CDR3: ASTDPTGDYGYT